This T cell receptor (beta chain) was obtained from a study of PD-L1 blockade in urothelial cancer. About the research overall: Chemotherapy regimens numbering 0 to 3 had been given to patients. Blood analysis was done at 3 weeks (second dose) and 6 weeks after treatment began.

Trimming cost V 6 bases and J 6 bases, with 16 bases left between them. Germline V CDR1 and CDR2: MNHEY, SVGAGI. The CDR3 loop spans 14 amino acids. The method was immunoSEQ multiplex PCR; TCRdb's version includes in-frame clones alone and lacks a portion of them. The repertoire holds tens of thousands of clones, with approximately 84% as singletons. The sequence was collected from a man aged 35-49 years with urothelial cancer. The sequences come from PBMCs, collected around atezolizumab (anti-PD-L1) treatment. The chain combines TRBV6-5 with TRBJ2-3; D not resolved. CDR3 sequence reads: CASSLSAGADTQYF. The CDR3 coding sequence is TGTGCCAGCAGCCTCTCGGCAGGCGCGGATACGCAGTATTTT.